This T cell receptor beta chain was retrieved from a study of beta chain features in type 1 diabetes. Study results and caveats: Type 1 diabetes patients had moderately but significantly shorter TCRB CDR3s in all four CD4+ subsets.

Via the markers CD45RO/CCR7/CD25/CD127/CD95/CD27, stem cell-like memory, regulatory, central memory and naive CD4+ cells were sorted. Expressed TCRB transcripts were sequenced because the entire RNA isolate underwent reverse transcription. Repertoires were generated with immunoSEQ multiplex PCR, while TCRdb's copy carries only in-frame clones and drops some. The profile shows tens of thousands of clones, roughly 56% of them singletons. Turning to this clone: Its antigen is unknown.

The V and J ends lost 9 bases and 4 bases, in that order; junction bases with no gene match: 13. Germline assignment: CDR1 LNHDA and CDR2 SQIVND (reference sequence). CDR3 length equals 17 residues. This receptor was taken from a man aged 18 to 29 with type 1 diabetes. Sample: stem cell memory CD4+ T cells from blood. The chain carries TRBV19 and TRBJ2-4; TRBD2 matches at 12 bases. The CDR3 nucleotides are TGTGCCAGCACATCATTGACTAGCGGGGGAACAAAAAACATTCAGTACTTC. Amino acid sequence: CASTSLTSGGTKNIQYF.